The 25 T cell receptor beta chains below come from one sample, sequenced in a study of T cell repertoires in cytomegalovirus infection. TCRdb analysed the reads with MiXCR anew, one entry per CDR3 protein. Of around 530,000 distinct CDR3 sequences in the sample, approximately 17% are singletons; the top ten hold 20% to 30%. Sequencing was carried out using CD8+ T cells from PBMCs. The receptor source for this set is a human donor in good health (CMV status not recorded). Some clones in this sample may be carry-over from other donors' samples.

This rearrangement joins TRBV5-4 to TRBJ2-1, with a weak D call TRBD2 (6 bases). Germline V gene data show CDR1 as SGHNT and CDR2 as YYREEE (reference sequence). Trimming took 0 bases from V and 0 from J, leaving 10 bases between them. The CDR3 has 16 amino acids. The CDR3 DNA reads as TGTGCCAGCAGCTTGGGGGACTCGAGCTCCTACAATGAGCAGTTCTTC. Translated, it gives CASSLGDSSSYNEQFF.

This clonotype was counted at least ten times. The chain joins TRBV7-3 to TRBJ2-1, with D perhaps TRBD1 (7 bases). With 5 bases removed from V and 9 bases from J, the gap between germline ends came to 14 bases. From germline, CDR1 is SGHTA and CDR2 FQGTGA. CDR3 size: 13 residues. The CDR3 sequence is CASSPDQGGEQFF. DNA of the CDR3: TGTGCCAGCAGCCCCGACCAGGGGGGTGAGCAGTTCTTC. Full variable domain (missing parts from reference TRBV7-3 and TRBJ2-1): GAGVSQTPSNKVTEKGKYVELRCDPISGHTALYWYRQSLGQGPEFLIYFQGTGAADDSGLPNDRFFAVRPEGSVSTLKIQRTERGDSAVYLCASSPDQGGEQFFGPGTRLTVL.

There are many counts of this clonotype. The rearrangement links TRBV10-3 to TRBJ2-1; 10 bases match TRBD1. V gave up 3 bases and J gave up 5 bases; unmatched junction bases: 7. Germline assignment: CDR1 ENHRY and CDR2 SYGVKD. CDR3 size: 16 residues. The CDR3 reads CAISDTGTGVDNEQFF. The CDR3 DNA sequence: TGTGCCATCAGTGACACCGGGACAGGGGTGGACAATGAGCAGTTCTTC.

J is TRBJ1-2 and V is TRBV27; 7 nucleotides match TRBD1. This CDR3 has 15 amino acids. V was clipped by 0 bases and J by 4 bases; unmatched bases: 5. In germline, CDR1 is MNHEY, CDR2 SMNVEV (reference sequence). This chain's CDR3 is CASSLSRTGRYGYTF. The DNA for the CDR3 is TGTGCCAGCAGTTTATCGAGGACAGGACGCTATGGCTACACCTTC.

For the CDR3, the DNA is TGTGCCAGCAGCCTCGGGACCCTAGGAGGCGGGGAGCTGTTTTTT. Amino acid sequence: CASSLGTLGGGELFF. This sequence joins TRBV6-5 and TRBJ2-2, with D tentatively TRBD1 or TRBD2 (5 bases each). The CDR3 extends over 15 amino acids. Trimming stripped 6 bases from V and 7 bases from J, with 18 bases between. Germline CDR1 MNHEY, CDR2 SVGAGI.

This clonotype was counted ten times or more. The chain joins TRBV6-5 to TRBJ2-2; perhaps TRBD1 as D (5 bases). This CDR3 comprises 12 residues. The germline V and J ends were trimmed by 7 bases and 6 bases, with 9 bases remaining between them. Germline V lookup: CDR1 MNHEY, CDR2 SVGAGI. The CDR3: CASISGPGELFF. The CDR3 DNA sequence: TGTGCCAGCATTTCAGGGCCCGGGGAGCTGTTTTTT.

This clonotype was seen a handful of times. The CDR3, as DNA: TGTGCCAGCAGCCTCAACACCTTCCTTCACACTGAAGCTTTCTTT. Its protein is CASSLNTFLHTEAFF. V is TRBV13 and J is TRBJ1-1; no clear D. There are 15 residues in the CDR3. The germline V and J ends were trimmed by 5 bases and 3 bases, with 16 bases remaining between them. The germline CDR1 and CDR2 sequences are PRHDT and FYEKMQ (reference sequence).

This clonotype was recorded a few times. The V and J genes are TRBV12-3 or TRBV12-4 and TRBJ2-3; 9 bases are shared with TRBD2. Germline trimming cut 3 bases from V and 6 bases from J; bases unmatched to any gene: 10. CDR3 length equals 16 residues. Written as DNA, the CDR3 is TGTGCCAGCAGTTTCCAGGGCCTAGCGGGATCGGATACGCAGTATTTT. Translation: CASSFQGLAGSDTQYF.

This clonotype was recorded at least ten times. The chain joins TRBV7-9 to TRBJ2-5; 11 positions agree with TRBD2. CDR1 and CDR2 (germline): SEHNR, FQNEAQ (reference sequence). This CDR3 contains 15 residues. V gave up 5 bases and J gave up 5 bases; unmatched junction bases: 7. For the CDR3, the DNA is TGTGCCAGCAGCCCATCTAGCGGGGGGCTGGAGACCCAGTACTTC. Protein product: CASSPSSGGLETQYF.

This clonotype was counted between two and nine times. The chain recombines TRBV13 with TRBJ1-6; 9 nucleotides line up with TRBD1. The CDR3 consists of 14 residues. J lost 9 bases, V lost 5 bases, and 5 bases had no gene match. CDR1 is PRHDT and CDR2 is FYEKMQ in the germline V gene (reference sequence). CDR3 in amino acids: CASSGYRGPSPLHF. The CDR3 nucleotides read TGTGCCAGCAGCGGATACAGGGGGCCTTCACCCCTCCACTTT. Drawing the rest from reference TRBV13 and TRBJ1-6, the complete variable domain is AAGVIQSPRHLIKEKRETATLKCYPIPRHDTVYWYQQGPGQDPQFLISFYEKMQSDKGSIPDRFSAQQFSDYHSELNMSSLELGDSALYFCASSGYRGPSPLHFGNGTRLTVT.

This clonotype was observed a handful of times. V is TRBV4-1 and J is TRBJ2-1; 12 bases are a match to TRBD2. This CDR3 is 16 amino acids long. J was trimmed by 2 bases and V by 3 bases; bases with no gene match: 2. CDR1 and CDR2 from the germline V gene are MGHRA and YSYEKL. The CDR3 DNA reads as TGCGCCAGCAGCCATCTAGCGGGGGGGCCCTACAATGAGCAGTTCTTC. Encoded protein: CASSHLAGGPYNEQFF.

This clonotype has ten or more counts. J is TRBJ2-1 and V is TRBV6-1; 8 bases are shared with TRBD2. V was clipped by 6 bases and J by 2 bases; unmatched bases: 6. The germline CDR1 and CDR2 sequences are MNHNS and SASEGT. The CDR3 consists of 15 residues. CDR3 residues: CASSSPGLAYNEQFF. The CDR3, as DNA: TGTGCCAGCAGCTCCCCGGGACTAGCCTACAATGAGCAGTTCTTC.

CDR3 sequence (DNA): TGTGCCAGCAGCTCAACTTATAGCGGGGAGAACTACGAGCAGTACTTC. As protein: CASSSTYSGENYEQYF. This rearrangement joins TRBV7-6 to TRBJ2-7, with TRBD2 identical over 8 bases. CDR1 is SGHVS and CDR2 is FNYEAQ in the germline V gene. Trimming cost V 4 bases and J 3 bases; bases outside gene matches: 11. CDR3 length equals 16 residues.

This clonotype has ten or more counts. The rearrangement links TRBV6-1 to TRBJ2-7; D may be TRBD2 (5 bases). Germline CDR1 MNHNS, CDR2 SASEGT. CDR3 length equals 14 residues. Trimming cost V 5 bases and J 6 bases, with 17 bases left between them. The CDR3 DNA follows: TGTGCCAGCAGTCCTTTGGACCTGGCGGGCGAGCAGTACTTC. This gives the protein CASSPLDLAGEQYF.

V is TRBV9 and J is TRBJ1-3, with a weak D call TRBD1 (5 bases). V dropped 0 bases and J dropped 4 bases, with 11 bases sitting between them. Looked up from germline, CDR1 is SGDLS and CDR2 is YYNGEE. This CDR3 is 15 amino acids long. CDR3 DNA: TGTGCCAGCAGCGTAGCTGGGGCTGAAGGAAACACCATATATTTT. Amino acids: CASSVAGAEGNTIYF.

This clonotype showed up many times. As DNA, the CDR3 is TGTGCCAGCAGTGAAGGGCGCTCTGGGGCCAACGTCCTGACTTTC. Its protein is CASSEGRSGANVLTF. This chain links TRBV6-1 with TRBJ2-6; D is uncertain. V lost 1 base to trimming and J lost 0 bases, with 4 bases between them. The length of the CDR3 is 15 residues. CDR1 and CDR2 (germline): MNHNS, SASEGT.

This chain uses TRBV11-2 with TRBJ2-3, with a possible D match to TRBD2 (7 bases). The CDR3 has 16 amino acids. The germline V gene encodes CDR1 SGHAT and CDR2 FQNNGV. Trimming shortened V by 1 base and J by 3 bases, and 14 bases separated the two germline ends. DNA of the CDR3: TGTGCCAGCAGCTTAGGGTGGGGGGGGCAGACAGATACGCAGTATTTT. It is translated as CASSLGWGGQTDTQYF.

In its sample, this clonotype was seen many times. The gene calls are TRBV28 and TRBJ1-1; 10 bases are shared with TRBD1. Germline assignment: CDR1 MDHEN and CDR2 SYDVKM. Trimming removed 3 bases from V and 2 bases from J; junction bases left unmatched: 6. The CDR3 loop spans 16 amino acids. The CDR3 sequence: CASSFPTGGYNTEAFF. CDR3 nucleotide sequence: TGTGCCAGCAGTTTCCCGACAGGGGGCTACAACACTGAAGCTTTCTTT.

This clonotype was detected a few times. The chain recombines TRBV15 with TRBJ1-2; weak D call: TRBD1 (5 bases). This CDR3 comprises 15 residues. The germline V gene encodes CDR1 LNHNV and CDR2 YYDKDF (reference sequence). With 0 bases removed from V and 14 bases from J, the gap between germline ends came to 22 bases. In nucleotides, the CDR3 is TGTGCCACCAGCAGAGATAGGTATGGGGGTACGGCTGAGACCTTC. Translated: CATSRDRYGGTAETF.

This clonotype was counted at least ten times. This sequence joins TRBV28 and TRBJ2-7; D is perhaps TRBD2 (6 bases). The CDR3 runs to 13 residues. The germline CDR1 and CDR2 sequences are MDHEN and SYDVKM. The CDR3 sequence is CASLERTTYEQYF. CDR3 bases: TGTGCTAGCCTGGAGCGGACTACCTACGAGCAGTACTTC.

The chain links TRBV5-1 to TRBJ2-5; D assignment may be TRBD1 or TRBD2 (5 bases each). This CDR3 contains 13 residues. Germline loops: CDR1 SGHRS, CDR2 YFSETQ. Trimming removed 1 base from V and 3 bases from J, with 7 bases in between. DNA of the CDR3: TGCGCCAGCAGCTTGATGGGGGAAGAGACCCAGTACTTC. This gives the protein CASSLMGEETQYF.

This chain connects TRBV9 to TRBJ1-1; D ambiguous. The CDR3 length is 14 residues. Trimming took 4 bases from V and 2 from J, leaving 12 bases between them. The germline gives CDR1 SGDLS, CDR2 YYNGEE. In nucleotides, the CDR3 is TGTGCCAGCAGCACCGCAGTCGGAAACACTGAAGCTTTCTTT. Translated: CASSTAVGNTEAFF.

This clonotype appeared many times. This chain joins TRBV12-3 or TRBV12-4 and TRBJ2-7; 7 nucleotides align to TRBD1. The CDR3 runs to 17 residues. V gave up 1 base and J gave up 2 bases; unmatched junction bases: 11. The CDR3 coding sequence is TGTGCCAGCAGTTTAGGAGGGGGCGTGAGCCGGGCCTACGAGCAGTACTTC. This codes for CASSLGGGVSRAYEQYF.

There are a few counts of this clonotype. The chain is built from TRBV28 and TRBJ2-2; 9 nucleotides match TRBD1. V was clipped by 3 bases and J by 4 bases; unmatched bases: 12. In germline, CDR1 is MDHEN, CDR2 SYDVKM. This CDR3 is 18 amino acids long. CDR3 loop: CASSFPTSGTGSTGELFF. CDR3 in DNA: TGTGCCAGCAGTTTTCCTACCTCCGGGACAGGGAGCACCGGGGAGCTGTTTTTT. The whole variable domain, remainder taken from reference TRBV28 and TRBJ2-2, is DVKVTQSSRYLVKRTGEKVFLECVQDMDHENMFWYRQDPGLGLRLIYFSYDVKMKEKGDIPEGYSVSREKKERFSLILESASTNQTSMYLCASSFPTSGTGSTGELFFGEGSRLTVL.

This clonotype was detected many times. The genes are TRBV7-9 and TRBJ2-1, with D uncertain. Deletions cut 5 bases from V and 2 bases from J, with 13 bases between. This CDR3 is built from 15 residues. Germline CDR1 is SEHNR and CDR2 is FQNEAQ (reference sequence). The CDR3 loop reads CASSPEYSTYNEQFF. In DNA form, the CDR3 reads TGTGCCAGCAGCCCCGAATATAGTACCTACAATGAGCAGTTCTTC.